This T cell receptor (beta chain) appears in the sequencing data of a study of blood T cell repertoires in COVID-19 (dated by TCRdb to the early 2020s). General notes on the study: Samples from collaborators originated in the United States, Italy and Spain and spanned both the acute and convalescent phases of COVID-19. Sample metadata almost always included a de-identified subject ID, COVID-19 status, age in years and sex. Where available, HLA class I and class II types were taken from metadata supplied by the sample provider and were not determined by assay-based typing. The prospective study material was composed of cDNA or gDNA derived from T cells, B-cell-depleted T cells, or PBMCs. Subjects who had been exposed to COVID-19, were actively infected with it, or had recovered from it provided the deeply sampled blood TCRbeta repertoires that made up the dataset. The samples were drawn from the first 160 participants of the ongoing ImmuneRACE study and from some 1,300 subjects provided by 6 global collaborators. The repertoires were made available in a free public database intended to serve as a resource for research on the immune response to SARS-CoV-2. General conclusions and limits of the study: The amount of clinical and demographic metadata varied by source and participant and was provided uncurated.

CDR1 and CDR2 (MDHEN, SYDVKM) derive from the germline V gene. The trim is 5 bases for V and 2 bases for J, with a gap of 15 bases between the germline ends. The CDR3 runs 15 residues from the cysteine to the phenylalanine. The sequence is cut down to CDR3 DNA, 45 bases in frame from base 1. The immunoSEQ Assay, a bias-controlled multiplex PCR, was used to amplify TCRbeta CDR3 regions from genomic DNA. Turning to the authors' computational methods: Within the assay, amplification of reference gene primers was used to estimate how many nucleated cells each sample contained. To quantify the absolute abundance of each unique TCRbeta CDR3 rearrangement, sequence reads were collapsed and filtered. For each sample, productive Simpson clonality was calculated as the square root of Simpson's diversity index across productive rearrangements. TCRdb re-hosts the immuneACCESS table, in-frame sequences only. Its copies lack some clones; in the studies checked, an unresolved V gene accounts for under half of them, and the cause for the rest is not known. The V and J calls and clone size come from that table; D and trimming were worked out from the DNA. Counted in this sample were tens of thousands of clones; roughly four fifths of them appeared once. Around 7% of the sample lies in the top ten.

Collaborating institutions collected whole blood in K2EDTA tubes following their own protocols. Collaborator samples were shipped for TCRbeta analysis as frozen whole blood, isolated PBMCs, or DNA extracted from either sample type. As for this clone: The antigen it recognizes is unknown. Base-call qualities are not available, and no considerably larger clone is one nucleotide away.

Sample: peripheral blood. The chain links TRBV28 with TRBJ2-5, and the D gene may be TRBD1, 5 bases matching. This sequence originates from a man in his forties with acute or convalescent COVID-19. The CDR3 has the sequence CASSPGQRNQETQYF. The nucleotide sequence reads as follows: TGTGCCAGCAGTCCCGGACAAAGGAATCAAGAGACCCAGTACTTC.